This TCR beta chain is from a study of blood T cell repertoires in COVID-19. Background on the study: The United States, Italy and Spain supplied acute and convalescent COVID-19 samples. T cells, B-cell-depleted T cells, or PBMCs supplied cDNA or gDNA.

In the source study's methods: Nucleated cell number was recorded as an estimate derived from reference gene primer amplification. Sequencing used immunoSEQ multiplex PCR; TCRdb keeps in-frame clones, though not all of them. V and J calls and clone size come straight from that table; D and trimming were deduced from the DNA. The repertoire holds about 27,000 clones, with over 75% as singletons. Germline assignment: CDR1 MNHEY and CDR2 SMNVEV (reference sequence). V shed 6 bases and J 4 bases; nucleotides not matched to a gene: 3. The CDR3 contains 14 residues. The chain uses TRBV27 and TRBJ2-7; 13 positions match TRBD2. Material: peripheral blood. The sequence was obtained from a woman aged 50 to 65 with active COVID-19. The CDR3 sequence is CASRQTSGRYEQYF. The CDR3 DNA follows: TGTGCCAGCAGGCAGACTAGCGGGAGGTACGAGCAGTACTTC.